This TCR beta chain was recovered during a study of vaccination and CD4 T cells after COVID-19. The wider study: Taking of post-vaccine samples occurred a median around 67 days after dose two (range 14 to 241). The peptides that stimulated the cells were overlapping spike peptides from SARS-CoV-2, HCoV-NL63, HCoV-OC43 and HCoV-229E.

This clonotype was picked up a small number of times. Its antigen is not known. Cultured CD4+ T cells had their DNA profiled by the Oncomine TCR Beta short-read assay. It was from cultured CD4+ T cells that genomic DNA was extracted. A single record per CDR3 protein comes from TCRdb applying MiXCR to the PCR reads. The repertoire consists of 20,000 to 25,000 distinct CDR3 sequences, with about two fifths occurring once and the leading ten covering under 15%. Treatment in this sample: approximately 9-day PBMC culture with coronavirus spike peptide pools or control peptides (ViraFEST assay). In the ViraFEST assay, peptide-pool expansion preceded TCR sequencing of expanded clonotypes. Germline V gene sequence: CDR1 MNHNS, CDR2 SASEGT. The V segment lost 8 bases and the J segment 5 bases; nucleotides outside the gene matches: 11. The CDR3 spans 15 residues.

This sequence originates from a human donor who had recovered from COVID-19. The sample consisted of CD4+ T cells from blood, cultured in vitro. V and J are TRBV6-1 and TRBJ2-2; 7 bases fit TRBD2. CDR3: CASRPPPRETGELFF. CDR3 bases: TGTGCCAGCCGCCCGCCCCCGCGGGAGACCGGGGAGCTGTTTTTT.